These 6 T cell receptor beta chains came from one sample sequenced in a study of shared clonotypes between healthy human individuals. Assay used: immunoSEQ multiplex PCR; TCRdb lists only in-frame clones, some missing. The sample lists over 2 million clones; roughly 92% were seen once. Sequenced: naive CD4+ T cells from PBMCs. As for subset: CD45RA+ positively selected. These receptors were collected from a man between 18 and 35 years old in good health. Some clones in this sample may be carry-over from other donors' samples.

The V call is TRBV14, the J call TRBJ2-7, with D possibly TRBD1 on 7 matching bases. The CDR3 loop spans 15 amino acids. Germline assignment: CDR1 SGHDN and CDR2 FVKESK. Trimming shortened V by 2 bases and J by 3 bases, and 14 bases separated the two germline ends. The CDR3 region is CASSQRRQGGYEQYF. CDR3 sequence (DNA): TGTGCCAGCAGCCAACGTCGGCAGGGGGGCTACGAGCAGTACTTC.

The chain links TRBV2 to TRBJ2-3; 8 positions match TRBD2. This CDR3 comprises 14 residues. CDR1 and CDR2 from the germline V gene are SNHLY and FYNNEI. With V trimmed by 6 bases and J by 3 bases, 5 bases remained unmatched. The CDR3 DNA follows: TGTGCCAGCAGGGAGACTAGCGCAACAGATACGCAGTATTTT. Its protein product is CASRETSATDTQYF.

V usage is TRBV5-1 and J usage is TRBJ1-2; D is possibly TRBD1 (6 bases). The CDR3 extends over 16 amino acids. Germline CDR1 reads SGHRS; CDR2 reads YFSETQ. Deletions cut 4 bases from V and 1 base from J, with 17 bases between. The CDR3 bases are TGCGCCAGCAGCCCGGCGACGACAGGAGTTAACTATGGCTACACCTTC. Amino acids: CASSPATTGVNYGYTF.

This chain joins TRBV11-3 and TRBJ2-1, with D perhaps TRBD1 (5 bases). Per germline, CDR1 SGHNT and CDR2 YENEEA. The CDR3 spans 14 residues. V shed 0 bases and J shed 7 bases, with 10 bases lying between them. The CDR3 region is CASSLEHRSNEQFF. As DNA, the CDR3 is TGTGCCAGCAGCTTAGAACACAGGTCGAATGAGCAGTTCTTC.

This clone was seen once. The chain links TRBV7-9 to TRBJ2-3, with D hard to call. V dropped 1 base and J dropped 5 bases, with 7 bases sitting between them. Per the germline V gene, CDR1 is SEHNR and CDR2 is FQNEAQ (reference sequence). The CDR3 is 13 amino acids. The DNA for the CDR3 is TGTGCCAGCAGCTTAGGCTCTAAAGATACGCAGTATTTT. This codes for CASSLGSKDTQYF.

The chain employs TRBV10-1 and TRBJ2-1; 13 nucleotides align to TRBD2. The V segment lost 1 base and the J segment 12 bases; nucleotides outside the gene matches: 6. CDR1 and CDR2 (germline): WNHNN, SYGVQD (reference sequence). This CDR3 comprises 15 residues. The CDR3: CASSEWTSGGIGQFF. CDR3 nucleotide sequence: TGCGCCAGCAGTGAGTGGACTAGCGGGGGCATTGGGCAGTTCTTC.